This T cell receptor (beta chain) appears in the sequencing data of a study of cytomegalovirus exposure and HLA in healthy donors. Study summary: In an early release, HLA-typed donors contributed approximately 80 million unique TCR sequences. Study-wide findings and caveats: Specificity of three CMV-associated chains for CMV antigens was verified in vitro.

The V and J ends lost 6 bases and 2 bases, in that order; junction bases with no gene match: 0. Looked up from germline, CDR1 is PRHDT and CDR2 is FYEKMQ (reference sequence). The CDR3 is 12 amino acids. The table lists this clone with a few counts. Its target is not known. Vbeta (60) and Jbeta (13) primers were used in the PCR. The protocol was immunoSEQ multiplex PCR, while the TCRdb copy is restricted to in-frame clones and leaves out a portion. The repertoire has about 150,000 clones, more than 65% of them found once; the top ten carry around 6.2%. The sequencing sample was made of PBMCs. V is TRBV13 and J is TRBJ2-7; the match to TRBD1 covers 8 bases. The source of this sequence is a man aged 30 to 39 in good health and CMV-seropositive. The CDR3 nucleotides read TGTGCCAGCAGGACAGGGGCCTACGAGCAGTACTTC. Its translation: CASRTGAYEQYF.